These 30 T cell receptor beta chains came from one sample sequenced in a study of blood T cells in healthy people across ages. A second 7 to 11 cycle PCR used barcoded and J-beta primers. TCRdb re-derived calls from the 5' RACE reads in MiXCR, one entry per CDR3 protein. Counted here are some 780,000 distinct CDR3 sequences, roughly 50% occurring once; the ten biggest clones make up around a quarter. The sample consisted of blood. Source of these receptors: a man aged 35 to 55 in good health.

The rearrangement uses TRBV4-3 and TRBJ2-4, with 9 positions matching TRBD2. The CDR3 length is 16 residues. CDR1 is LGHNA, CDR2 YSLEER, per germline. V trimming: 6 bases; J trimming: 13 bases; junction bases outside the gene matches: 19. The CDR3 is CASSPLTSGTYNEQYF. The CDR3 DNA sequence: TGCGCCAGCAGTCCGCTGACTAGCGGTACCTACAATGAGCAGTACTTC.

Here the CDR3 reads CASSPDIAGGREQYF. The DNA for the CDR3 is TGTGCCAGCAGCCCGGATATAGCGGGGGGCCGGGAGCAGTATTTT. V and J are TRBV7-2 and TRBJ2-3, with 10 positions matching TRBD2. The V gene end was trimmed by 5 bases and the J gene end by 11 bases; junction bases not matched to a gene: 13. Germline lookup yields CDR1 SGHTA and CDR2 FQGNSA. This CDR3 contains 15 residues.

The chain links TRBV30 to TRBJ1-3; D is unresolved. V lost 3 bases to trimming and J lost 0 bases, with 6 bases between them. In germline, CDR1 is GTSNPN, CDR2 SVGIG (reference sequence). This CDR3 comprises 13 residues. The CDR3 DNA sequence: TGTGCCTGGAGCCCCAGCTCTGGAAACACCATATATTTT. It specifies CAWSPSSGNTIYF.

This clonotype has a handful of counts. The chain uses TRBV28 and TRBJ2-3; 9 positions agree with TRBD2. The CDR3 has 15 residues. Germline-derived CDR1 and CDR2 are MDHEN and SYDVKM. V dropped 2 bases and J dropped 5; count of bases not matched to a gene: 5. CDR3 residues: CASSLAGGPGDTQYF. The CDR3 nucleotides read TGTGCCAGCAGTTTAGCGGGAGGGCCTGGAGATACGCAGTATTTT. The variable domain in full, completed from reference TRBV28 and TRBJ2-3, reads DVKVTQSSRYLVKRTGEKVFLECVQDMDHENMFWYRQDPGLGLRLIYFSYDVKMKEKGDIPEGYSVSREKKERFSLILESASTNQTSMYLCASSLAGGPGDTQYFGPGTRLTVL.

The V call is TRBV20-1, the J call TRBJ2-1; 7 nucleotides agree with TRBD1. Germline V gene data show CDR1 as DFQATT and CDR2 as SNEGSKA (reference sequence). CDR3 length equals 15 residues. V shed 0 bases, J shed 13 bases, and the junction held 15 bases outside the gene matches. The CDR3 DNA reads TGCAGTGCTAGAGAGCTCGGGACAGTCCAAGAGACCCAGTTCTTC. This encodes CSARELGTVQETQFF.

This chain links TRBV20-1 with TRBJ2-7; a possible D gene is TRBD2 (5 bases). The length of the CDR3 is 12 residues. V lost 5 bases, J lost 5 bases, and 13 bases lay in between. Germline CDR1 and CDR2: DFQATT and SNEGSKA (reference sequence). CDR3 coding DNA: TGCAGTGCTTCTCGTCAGGAGGACGAGCAGTACTTC. It codes for CSASRQEDEQYF.

Here the CDR3 reads CASSVESSSYNEQFF. CDR3 DNA: TGTGCCAGCAGCGTAGAGAGCAGCTCCTACAATGAGCAGTTCTTC. The V call is TRBV9, the J call TRBJ2-1, with D hard to call. Trimming cost V 0 bases and J 0 bases, with 7 bases left between them. CDR1 and CDR2 from the germline V gene are SGDLS and YYNGEE. CDR3 length equals 15 residues.

The V gene is TRBV7-3, the J gene TRBJ2-5; no definite D call. The CDR3 has 15 residues. The germline V and J ends were trimmed by 6 bases and 1 base, with 15 bases remaining between them. CDR1 is SGHTA, CDR2 FQGTGA, per germline. In DNA, the CDR3 is TGTGCCAGCAGAACCACCGGGTCTACCCAAGAGACCCAGTACTTC. Translating it yields CASRTTGSTQETQYF.

This chain uses TRBV27 with TRBJ2-5; D unresolved. The CDR3 has 14 amino acids. CDR1 and CDR2 from the germline V gene are MNHEY and SMNVEV (reference sequence). Trimming left V 4 bases short and J 5 bases short, with 14 bases between. CDR3 nucleotides: TGTGCCAGCAGTTCTCCGATACGTGGGGAGACCCAGTACTTC. Translated, it gives CASSSPIRGETQYF.

A few counts support this clonotype. The chain joins TRBV5-1 to TRBJ2-1; D not resolved. The CDR3 length is 13 residues. Germline V lookup: CDR1 SGHRS, CDR2 YFSETQ. Trimming pared 8 bases from V and 10 bases from J, leaving 19 bases between. The CDR3 spells CASAAIVGEEQFF. In DNA, the CDR3 is TGCGCCAGTGCGGCGATCGTTGGTGAGGAGCAGTTCTTC.

The genes are TRBV28 and TRBJ2-7, with 7 bases that match TRBD2. Germline V CDR1 and CDR2: MDHEN, SYDVKM. The CDR3 is made up of 16 amino acids. The junction had 11 bases not matched to a gene; V was cut back by 5 bases and J by 1 base. This chain's CDR3 is CASSKESSGPSYEQYF. CDR3 DNA sequence: TGTGCCAGCAGTAAGGAGTCTAGCGGTCCTTCCTACGAGCAGTACTTC.

The sample holds a few counts of this clonotype. The chain couples TRBV29-1 to TRBJ2-1; the D gene could be TRBD1 or TRBD2 (5 bases each). The CDR3 contains 13 residues. The V end lost 3 bases, the J end lost 4 bases, and 10 bases lay between the germline ends. Germline V gives CDR1 SQVTM, CDR2 ANQGSEA. Written as DNA, the CDR3 is TGCAGCGTTGAGGGGGTTAGGTACAATGAGCAGTTCTTC. This sequence encodes CSVEGVRYNEQFF.

The chain combines TRBV12-3 or TRBV12-4 with TRBJ1-1; TRBD1 is a possible D gene (6 bases). This CDR3 spans 15 amino acids. V lost 4 bases to trimming and J lost 0 bases, with 12 bases between them. This CDR3 is CASSSEGHMNTEAFF. The CDR3 DNA is TGTGCCAGCAGTTCTGAGGGACACATGAACACTGAAGCTTTCTTT.

The chain employs TRBV5-1 and TRBJ2-5; TRBD1 aligns across 7 bases. Germline V gene sequence: CDR1 SGHRS, CDR2 YFSETQ. After removal of 4 bases from V and 2 bases from J, the junction contained 11 bases not matched to a gene. This CDR3 region has 16 residues. The CDR3 loop is CASSQTSGTDQETQYF. Written as DNA, the CDR3 is TGCGCCAGCAGCCAAACCTCCGGGACAGATCAAGAGACCCAGTACTTC.

The chain couples TRBV27 to TRBJ2-6; D is ambiguous. The V end was cut by 0 bases, the J end by 0 bases, with 6 bases between. The CDR3 is 16 amino acids. The V gene's germline CDR1 is MNHEY and CDR2 SMNVEV (reference sequence). CDR3 in DNA: TGTGCCAGCAGTTTATCTAGTTTCTCTGGGGCCAACGTCCTGACTTTC. It specifies CASSLSSFSGANVLTF.

The J gene is TRBJ2-1, the V gene TRBV20-1, with D possibly being TRBD1 or TRBD2 (5 bases each). Germline-derived CDR1 and CDR2 are DFQATT and SNEGSKA (reference sequence). V lost 5 bases, J lost 9 bases, and 17 bases lay in between. CDR3 length: 13 amino acids. The CDR3, as DNA: TGCAGTGCTGGGGACGGGGTGGCAATTGAGCAGTTCTTC. The encoded protein is CSAGDGVAIEQFF.

The chain carries TRBV7-9 and TRBJ2-1; 8 bases are shared with TRBD1. Looked up from germline, CDR1 is SEHNR and CDR2 is FQNEAQ (reference sequence). This CDR3 region has 15 residues. The V and J ends lost 3 bases and 12 bases, in that order; junction bases with no gene match: 13. CDR3 protein: CASSLEDRDRSRQFF. CDR3 DNA: TGTGCCAGCAGCTTGGAAGACCGGGACAGGAGTCGGCAGTTCTTC.

The CDR3, as DNA: TGTGCCAGCAGACTGAACTCACTCACCAGGGAGCCCCAGCATTTT. Translating gives CASRLNSLTREPQHF. V and J are TRBV11-2 and TRBJ1-5, with D possibly being TRBD1 (5 bases). Per germline, CDR1 SGHAT and CDR2 FQNNGV. V dropped 6 bases and J dropped 8 bases, with 20 bases sitting between them. The CDR3 loop spans 15 amino acids.

This clonotype was counted between two and nine times. The genes are TRBV4-3 and TRBJ2-7; 7 nucleotides line up with TRBD1. The germline V gene has CDR1 LGHNA and CDR2 YSLEER. This CDR3 is 15 amino acids long. Unmatched junction bases numbered 8, after V lost 4 bases and J lost 2 bases. The CDR3 DNA reads TGCGCCAGCAGCCTCCACCGGGACAGCCCCTACGAGCAGTACTTC. It yields the protein CASSLHRDSPYEQYF.

This chain links TRBV10-3 with TRBJ1-1; 7 nucleotides agree with TRBD1. CDR3 length: 15 residues. The germline V gene has CDR1 ENHRY and CDR2 SYGVKD. J gave up 3 bases and V 2 bases, and 6 bases lay outside the gene matches. CDR3: CAISEHDREHTEAFF. The CDR3 region has the DNA TGTGCCATCAGTGAGCATGACAGGGAACACACTGAAGCTTTCTTT.

This clonotype occurred a few times. CDR3: CASSYTGQMANVLTF. CDR3 nucleotide sequence: TGTGCCAGCAGTTACACAGGACAGATGGCCAACGTCCTGACTTTC. The chain couples TRBV6-5 to TRBJ2-6, with a weak D call TRBD1 (6 bases). CDR1 and CDR2 (germline): MNHEY, SVGAGI. V was trimmed by 2 bases and J by 6 bases, leaving 11 bases between them. This CDR3 contains 15 residues.

This clonotype was seen at least ten times. V is TRBV7-2 and J is TRBJ2-3; D ambiguous. There are 13 residues in the CDR3. Trimming pared 5 bases from V and 1 base from J, leaving 7 bases between. CDR1 SGHTA and CDR2 FQGNSA come from the germline V gene. The CDR3 sequence: CASSAAGTDTQYF. In DNA, the CDR3 is TGTGCCAGCAGCGCAGCCGGCACAGATACGCAGTATTTT.

The chain combines TRBV7-2 with TRBJ1-1; the D is unclear. In germline, CDR1 is SGHTA, CDR2 FQGNSA. V was clipped by 3 bases and J by 7 bases, with 18 bases between them. The CDR3 totals 15 residues. CDR3 in amino acids: CASSFDPAGSLEAFF. The CDR3 nucleotides read TGTGCCAGCAGCTTTGACCCAGCAGGCTCCCTTGAAGCTTTCTTT.

The V gene is TRBV3-1, the J gene TRBJ2-3; TRBD1 is a possible D gene (5 bases). The germline V gene encodes CDR1 LGHDT and CDR2 YNNKEL (reference sequence). The CDR3 spans 14 residues. The V end was cut by 6 bases, the J end by 4 bases, with 14 bases between. CDR3 bases: TGTGCCAGCAGTTGGACAAGCGACGCAGATACGCAGTATTTT. Translating gives CASSWTSDADTQYF.

The chain uses TRBV6-1 and TRBJ2-7, with 13 bases lining up with TRBD2. The V gene end was trimmed by 6 bases and the J gene end by 5 bases; junction bases not matched to a gene: 19. CDR1 and CDR2 from the germline V gene are MNHNS and SASEGT. This CDR3 spans 19 amino acids. This CDR3 reads CASSPFILAGGPLSNEQYF. The DNA of the CDR3 is TGTGCCAGCAGCCCCTTTATACTAGCGGGAGGGCCGTTGTCGAACGAGCAGTACTTC.

The chain couples TRBV7-3 to TRBJ1-1; unclear D gene. Trimming took 4 bases from V and 1 from J, leaving 10 bases between them. CDR1 is SGHTA and CDR2 is FQGTGA in the germline V gene. This CDR3 spans 14 amino acids. CDR3 sequence reads: CASSSRLTNTEAFF. The CDR3 nucleotides read TGTGCCAGCAGCTCGAGACTTACGAACACTGAAGCTTTCTTT.

This clonotype was counted between two and nine times. The chain uses TRBV29-1 and TRBJ2-1; 9 bases align to TRBD2. This CDR3 spans 14 amino acids. V shed 7 bases, J shed 5 bases, and the junction held 9 bases outside the gene matches. CDR1 is SQVTM and CDR2 is ANQGSEA in the germline V gene. CDR3 in DNA: TGCAGCGGCCTCCCGCGGGGGGGAAACAATGAGCAGTTCTTC. Protein: CSGLPRGGNNEQFF.

Notes on this clonotype: This may be a read error, as it is one base from a much larger clone. The chain employs TRBV29-1 and TRBJ2-1; D is unclear. V was trimmed by 5 bases and J by 4 bases, leaving 9 bases between them. CDR1 is SQVTM and CDR2 is ANQGSEA in the germline V gene. The CDR3 is 12 amino acids. The CDR3 coding sequence is TGCAGCGTTTTTTCAGCGTACAATGAGCAGTTCTTC. Protein: CSVFSAYNEQFF.

The chain employs TRBV20-1 and TRBJ2-5; no reliable D call. This CDR3 has 14 residues. V was clipped by 0 bases and J by 1 base, with 9 bases between them. The V gene's germline CDR1 is DFQATT and CDR2 SNEGSKA (reference sequence). This CDR3 is CSARDASVQETQYF. CDR3 bases: TGCAGTGCTAGAGACGCGAGCGTCCAAGAGACCCAGTACTTC.

The chain has TRBV5-1 and TRBJ2-5; 9 bases map to TRBD2. Germline values: CDR1 SGHRS, CDR2 YFSETQ. With 4 bases clipped from V and 2 bases from J, the junction kept 9 bases outside the gene matches. The CDR3 has 16 amino acids. CDR3 in amino acids: CASSQNSGRGQETQYF. The CDR3 DNA is TGCGCCAGCAGCCAAAATAGCGGGAGAGGGCAAGAGACCCAGTACTTC.